The 8 T cell receptor beta chains below were found in one sample sequenced in a study of T cell responses to AZD1222 COVID-19 vaccine. The data were produced by immunoSEQ multiplex PCR, yet TCRdb's version contains in-frame clones alone and is incomplete. The sample consists of about 130,000 clones, 90% of them appearing once. The sequenced sample was peripheral blood, obtained on day 0 of AZD1222 vaccination. The receptors derive from an adult in good health.

This rearrangement joins TRBV19 to TRBJ2-3; 12 nucleotides match TRBD2. V was clipped by 6 bases and J by 3 bases; unmatched bases: 7. Germline V gene lookup returns CDR1 LNHDA and CDR2 SQIVND (reference sequence). The CDR3 consists of 16 residues. The CDR3 protein is CASSPATSGGTDTQYF. CDR3 nucleotide sequence: TGTGCCAGTAGCCCTGCGACTAGCGGGGGTACAGATACGCAGTATTTT.

The CDR3 DNA reads TGTGCCAGCAGCTTTCAGGTCTCCTACGAGCAGTACTTC. Its translation is CASSFQVSYEQYF. The rearrangement joins TRBV7-9 to TRBJ2-7, with unresolved D. V was cut by 3 bases and J by 0 bases, with 6 bases left in between. The CDR3 consists of 13 residues. CDR1 SEHNR and CDR2 FQNEAQ come from the germline V gene (reference sequence).

A few counts support this clone. The J gene is TRBJ1-1, the V gene TRBV27; TRBD1 is a possible D gene (5 bases). With 4 bases removed from V and 1 base from J, the gap between germline ends came to 10 bases. Germline-derived CDR1 and CDR2 are MNHEY and SMNVEV (reference sequence). The CDR3 runs 14 residues. The CDR3 DNA reads as TGTGCCAGCAGTTGGGAGGGGACGAACACTGAAGCTTTCTTT. It yields the protein CASSWEGTNTEAFF.

The CDR3 region has the DNA TGTGCCAGCAGTTTAGGGGCCGGTCTCAATCAGCCCCAGCATTTT. Translation gives CASSLGAGLNQPQHF. This chain connects TRBV27 to TRBJ1-5; tentative D call: TRBD1 (5 bases). Germline CDR1 reads MNHEY; CDR2 reads SMNVEV (reference sequence). CDR3 length: 15 residues. V lost 2 bases and J lost 3, with 11 bases in between.

The CDR3 nucleotides are TGTGCCAGCAGCTTAGAGGGGGGCTTGGGCACTGAAGCTTTCTTT. It yields the protein CASSLEGGLGTEAFF. The chain combines TRBV7-6 with TRBJ1-1; a weak D match, TRBD1 (6 bases). Between the trimmed V and J ends, which lost 1 base and 4 bases, there was a span of 13 bases. This CDR3 region has 15 residues. Germline-derived CDR1 and CDR2 are SGHVS and FNYEAQ.

This clone was picked up one time. This rearrangement joins TRBV6-5 to TRBJ2-1; D is uncertain. CDR1 MNHEY and CDR2 SVGAGI come from the germline V gene. V lost 0 bases and J 7 bases, leaving 7 bases between the germline ends. The CDR3 is 13 residues long. Here the CDR3 reads CASSYSVGNEQFF. CDR3 bases: TGTGCCAGCAGTTACTCGGTTGGGAATGAGCAGTTCTTC.

Points on this clone: The identical CDR3 is also encoded by other nucleotide sequences in the sample. V and J are TRBV7-9 and TRBJ1-4, with 9 positions matching TRBD1. The CDR3 is 14 residues long. V gave up 1 base and J gave up 6 bases; unmatched junction bases: 0. CDR1 and CDR2 from the germline V gene are SEHNR and FQNEAQ (reference sequence). The CDR3 sequence is CASSLGTGDEKLFF. The CDR3 nucleotides are TGTGCCAGCAGCTTAGGGACAGGGGATGAAAAACTGTTTTTT.

This chain uses TRBV12-5 with TRBJ1-3; no reliable D call. The V end was cut by 0 bases, the J end by 4 bases, with 19 bases between. The CDR3 is 18 residues long. CDR1 is LGHNT and CDR2 is FRNRAP in the germline V gene. The CDR3 bases are TGTGCTAGTGGTTTGGTTCACCGGGCCCCTGCCCACGGAAACACCATATATTTT. It encodes CASGLVHRAPAHGNTIYF.